The clone carrying this T cell receptor beta chain was found a few times. The CDR3 is 11 residues long. Trimming shortened V by 6 bases and J by 1 base, and 4 bases separated the two germline ends. In germline, CDR1 is MRHNA, CDR2 SNTAGT. This sample is part of a study of CD8+ T cells in alopecia areata. RNA extraction was followed by reverse transcription into cDNA, which acted as the sequencing template. TCRdb keeps only in-frame clones here, not all; method: immunoSEQ multiplex PCR. Of fewer than 110,000 clones listed, around 59% are singletons. Source material: CD4+ T cells sorted from blood. The chain recombines TRBV6-4 with TRBJ2-7, with D hard to call. The sequence came from a human donor in good health. The CDR3 DNA sequence: TGTGCCAGCAGCGATTCCTACGAGCAGTACTTC. It encodes CASSDSYEQYF.